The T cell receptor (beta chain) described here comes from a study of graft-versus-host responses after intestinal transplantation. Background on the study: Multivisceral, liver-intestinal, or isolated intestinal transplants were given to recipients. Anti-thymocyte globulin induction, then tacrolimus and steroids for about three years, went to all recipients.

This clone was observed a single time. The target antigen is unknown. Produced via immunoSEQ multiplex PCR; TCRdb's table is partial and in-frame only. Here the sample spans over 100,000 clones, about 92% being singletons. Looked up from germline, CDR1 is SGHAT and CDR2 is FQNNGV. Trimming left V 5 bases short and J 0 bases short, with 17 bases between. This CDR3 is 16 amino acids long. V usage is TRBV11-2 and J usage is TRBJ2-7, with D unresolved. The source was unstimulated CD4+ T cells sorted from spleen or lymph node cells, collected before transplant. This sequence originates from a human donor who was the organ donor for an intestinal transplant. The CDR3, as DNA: TGTGCCAGCAGCCTTACTCGGCAGCTCGACTCCTACGAGCAGTACTTC. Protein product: CASSLTRQLDSYEQYF.